This T cell receptor (beta chain) stems from a study of T cells in Graves' hyperthyroidism and ophthalmopathy. Authors of the study amplified TCR beta CDR3 regions from RNA transcripts. The HTBI primer set was used in a first-round RT-PCR of the TCR CDR3. From the multiplex PCR reads, TCRdb called clonotypes with MiXCR, one entry per CDR3 protein. The table shows 550,000 to 650,000 distinct CDR3 sequences, with around 13% occurring only once. Germline trimming cut 5 bases from V and 5 bases from J; bases unmatched to any gene: 2. This CDR3 has 13 amino acids. Germline loops: CDR1 MDHEN, CDR2 SYDVKM. This clonotype has a count of ten or more.

J is TRBJ1-5 and V is TRBV28, with 8 positions matching TRBD1. The receptor was isolated from a woman aged 25 to 39 with Graves' hyperthyroidism that later progressed to Graves' ophthalmopathy. The specimen was blood. CDR3 residues: CASSVTGDQPQHF. The CDR3 DNA is TGTGCCAGCAGTGTGACAGGGGATCAGCCCCAGCATTTT. The complete variable domain, with remaining parts taken from reference TRBV28 and TRBJ1-5, reads DVKVTQSSRYLVKRTGEKVFLECVQDMDHENMFWYRQDPGLGLRLIYFSYDVKMKEKGDIPEGYSVSREKKERFSLILESASTNQTSMYLCASSVTGDQPQHFGDGTRLSIL.